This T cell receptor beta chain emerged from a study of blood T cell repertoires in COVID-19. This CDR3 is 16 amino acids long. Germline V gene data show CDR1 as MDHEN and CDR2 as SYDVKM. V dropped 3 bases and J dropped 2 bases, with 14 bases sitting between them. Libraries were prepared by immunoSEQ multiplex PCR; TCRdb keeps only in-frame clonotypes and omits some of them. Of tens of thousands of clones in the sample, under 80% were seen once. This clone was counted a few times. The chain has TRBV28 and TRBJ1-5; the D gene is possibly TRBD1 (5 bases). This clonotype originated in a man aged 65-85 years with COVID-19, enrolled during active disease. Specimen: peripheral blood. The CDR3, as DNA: TGTGCCAGCAGTTTGGACCGGTGGGGCGGCAATCAGCCCCAGCATTTT. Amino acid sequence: CASSLDRWGGNQPQHF.